Below are 27 T cell receptor beta chains sequenced from a single sample in a study of T-cell memory formation after mild COVID-19. TCRdb itself ran the 5' RACE reads through MiXCR, one entry per CDR3 protein. The sample lists 300,000 to 400,000 distinct CDR3 sequences, over 20% occurring once. Material: PBMCs or a T cell subset sorted from them (not recorded which). The receptors here all came from an adult woman who had mild COVID-19 (a few samples of this study predate the infection). Cell type and time point are not known.

The chain is built from TRBV12-3 or TRBV12-4 and TRBJ2-7, with TRBD2 identical over 11 bases. Germline trimming cut 3 bases from V and 2 bases from J; bases unmatched to any gene: 9. The CDR3 extends over 17 amino acids. The CDR3 reads CASSLRRIAGGPYEQYF. In nucleotides, the CDR3 is TGTGCCAGCAGTTTGAGACGTATAGCGGGAGGGCCCTACGAGCAGTACTTC.

This clonotype was observed at least ten times. The gene calls are TRBV7-2 and TRBJ2-2; 12 bases are shared with TRBD2. Germline-derived CDR1 and CDR2 are SGHTA and FQGNSA. Losses at the gene ends were 5 bases for V and 6 bases for J; bases not matched to a gene: 4. CDR3 length: 15 amino acids. The CDR3 bases are TGTGCCAGCAGCCCGACTAGCGGGAGACCCGGGGAGCTGTTTTTT. Protein sequence: CASSPTSGRPGELFF.

This clonotype was found many times. The CDR3 coding sequence is TGTGCCAGCTCACCACCCGACGGGGATGAGCAGTTCTTC. It translates to CASSPPDGDEQFF. The chain couples TRBV18 to TRBJ2-1, with a weak D call TRBD2 (5 bases). The CDR3 is 13 residues long. V was clipped by 0 bases and J by 8 bases, with 8 bases between them. Germline CDR1 KGHSH, CDR2 LQKENI.

A few counts support this clonotype. The V and J genes are TRBV6-2 or TRBV6-3 and TRBJ2-7, with D possibly matching TRBD1 (5 bases). Germline CDR1 is MNHEY and CDR2 is SVGEGT. This CDR3 is built from 16 residues. Between the trimmed V and J ends, which lost 8 bases and 3 bases, there was a span of 23 bases. The DNA of the CDR3 is TGTGCCAGCTCACGATCCCAGGGATATTTGGACTACGAGCAGTACTTC. It encodes CASSRSQGYLDYEQYF.

This sequence joins TRBV29-1 and TRBJ2-5; unclear D gene. Germline V gene data show CDR1 as SQVTM and CDR2 as ANQGSEA. V gave up 4 bases and J gave up 4 bases, with 10 bases separating them. The CDR3 covers 12 residues. DNA for the CDR3: TGCAGCGTTGGTATCCGAGGAGAGACCCAGTACTTC. This translates into CSVGIRGETQYF.

This chain uses TRBV6-1 with TRBJ1-1; TRBD1 matches 7 bases. CDR1 and CDR2 from the germline V gene are MNHNS and SASEGT. V lost 5 bases to trimming and J lost 1 base; unmatched junction nucleotides: 10. The CDR3 is 16 amino acids. CDR3 bases: TGTGCCAGCAGTCAGGGGGGGCCGGGGCCGAACACTGAAGCTTTCTTT. Its protein is CASSQGGPGPNTEAFF.

This clonotype was seen repeatedly, ten times or more. J is TRBJ2-1 and V is TRBV12-3 or TRBV12-4; D is uncertain. This CDR3 is built from 14 residues. Trimming pared 3 bases from V and 1 base from J, leaving 7 bases between. The CDR3 spells CASSFSRSYNEQFF. CDR3 nucleotides: TGTGCCAGCAGTTTCTCCCGGTCCTACAATGAGCAGTTCTTC.

This clonotype was detected a few times. The chain uses TRBV7-7 and TRBJ1-3; D not resolved. With 5 bases removed from V and 0 bases from J, the gap between germline ends came to 11 bases. CDR3 length: 15 amino acids. Germline lookup yields CDR1 SSHAT and CDR2 FNYEAQ (reference sequence). The CDR3 DNA sequence: TGTGCCAGCAGCCCGACTGATGGCTCTGGAAACACCATATATTTT. It translates to CASSPTDGSGNTIYF.

The chain is built from TRBV7-9 and TRBJ2-7; unclear D gene. This CDR3 is 13 amino acids long. Trimming took off 5 bases at V and 5 bases at J, with 13 bases between the two ends. Germline values: CDR1 SEHNR, CDR2 FQNEAQ (reference sequence). The chain's CDR3 is CASSPPPWNEQYF. In nucleotides, the CDR3 is TGTGCCAGCAGCCCGCCCCCATGGAACGAGCAGTACTTC.

The chain employs TRBV29-1 and TRBJ2-5, with D unresolved. Per the germline V gene, CDR1 is SQVTM and CDR2 is ANQGSEA. V was pared by 3 bases and J by 0 bases, with 8 bases between. The CDR3 consists of 13 residues. CDR3 in amino acids: CSVDDWYQETQYF. CDR3 nucleotide sequence: TGCAGCGTTGATGATTGGTACCAAGAGACCCAGTACTTC.

In its sample, this clonotype was seen many times. The rearrangement links TRBV7-2 to TRBJ2-3; 7 positions match TRBD2. CDR1 is SGHTA, CDR2 FQGNSA, per germline. V shed 3 bases, J shed 1 base, and the junction held 7 bases outside the gene matches. The CDR3 loop spans 16 amino acids. CDR3 region: CASSFGGSLRTDTQYF. CDR3 in DNA: TGTGCCAGCAGCTTTGGCGGGAGTCTTCGCACAGATACGCAGTATTTT.

The J gene is TRBJ2-7, the V gene TRBV20-1, with TRBD1 matching 9 bases. The V segment lost 3 bases and the J segment 6 bases; nucleotides outside the gene matches: 18. The CDR3 loop spans 17 amino acids. The germline gives CDR1 DFQATT, CDR2 SNEGSKA (reference sequence). The CDR3 sequence is CSASHRDRDGVPVEQYF. In DNA, the CDR3 is TGCAGTGCTAGCCACCGGGACAGGGATGGGGTTCCGGTCGAGCAGTACTTC.

The chain joins TRBV20-1 to TRBJ1-5; D is uncertain. Germline V gives CDR1 DFQATT, CDR2 SNEGSKA (reference sequence). The V end lost 1 base, the J end lost 4 bases, and 5 bases lay between the germline ends. This CDR3 is built from 12 residues. The DNA of the CDR3 is TGCAGTGCTAGAGCGGGGAATCAGCCCCAGCATTTT. Encoded protein: CSARAGNQPQHF.

The chain recombines TRBV4-3 with TRBJ2-7; 10 positions match TRBD2. There are 17 residues in the CDR3. Germline assignment: CDR1 LGHNA and CDR2 YSLEER. Trimming removed 3 bases from V and 0 bases from J; junction bases left unmatched: 8. CDR3 in amino acids: CASSHFRTSGSSYEQYF. The CDR3, as DNA: TGCGCCAGCAGCCACTTTAGGACTAGCGGAAGCTCCTACGAGCAGTACTTC.

This clonotype came up a few times. The V and J genes are TRBV21-1 and TRBJ2-2. TRBV21-1 is labeled a pseudogene. The CDR3 is 13 amino acids. CDR3: CASSKIHTGELFF. In nucleotides, the CDR3 is TGTGCCAGCAGCAAAATTCACACCGGGGAGCTGTTTTTT.

This clonotype came up a few times. J is TRBJ2-1 and V is TRBV20-1, with TRBD2 identical over 9 bases. CDR1 is DFQATT and CDR2 is SNEGSKA in the germline V gene (reference sequence). The junction had 0 bases not matched to a gene; V was cut back by 2 bases and J by 4 bases. CDR3 length equals 13 residues. CDR3 DNA: TGCAGTGCTAGACTAGCGGGATACAATGAGCAGTTCTTC. It translates to CSARLAGYNEQFF.

The chain employs TRBV7-9 and TRBJ2-1; the D is unclear. CDR3 length: 15 residues. Germline V CDR1 and CDR2: SEHNR, FQNEAQ (reference sequence). V lost 5 bases to trimming and J lost 5 bases, with 16 bases between them. The CDR3 DNA sequence: TGTGCCAGCAGCCCCAGCGAGGCCCGGAACAATGAGCAGTTCTTC. Its translation is CASSPSEARNNEQFF.

This clonotype turned up a few times. The J gene is TRBJ2-7, the V gene TRBV9; D is possibly TRBD2 (6 bases). The V end lost 5 bases, the J end lost 4 bases, and 16 bases lay between the germline ends. The V gene's germline CDR1 is SGDLS and CDR2 YYNGEE. The CDR3 runs 14 residues. CDR3 DNA: TGTGCCAGCAGTAACGCGGGACGGGCGTACGAGCAGTACTTC. Translated: CASSNAGRAYEQYF.

The chain uses TRBV6-2 or TRBV6-3 and TRBJ2-7; no reliable D call. CDR3 length equals 16 residues. V lost 3 bases, J lost 6 bases, and 21 bases lay in between. CDR1 and CDR2 (germline): MNHEY, SVGEGT. The CDR3 loop reads CASSYLGLTLRTEQYF. The CDR3 nucleotides read TGTGCCAGCAGTTATTTAGGCCTGACCCTCCGGACCGAGCAGTACTTC.

V and J are TRBV6-4 and TRBJ2-1, with D possibly TRBD2 on 5 matching bases. The ends were cut back, 3 bases at V and 0 bases at J, with 12 bases in the middle. The CDR3 contains 16 residues. Germline CDR1 and CDR2: MRHNA and SNTAGT. CDR3 bases: TGTGCCAGCAGTGATGAGTCCCGGGGCTCCTACAATGAGCAGTTCTTC. Translating gives CASSDESRGSYNEQFF.

A word on this clonotype: The germline gene is not matched at one end of the junction; a read error may be the cause. V is TRBV7-7 and J is TRBJ2-5; D may be TRBD2 (7 bases). Germline V gene lookup returns CDR1 SSHAT and CDR2 FNYEAQ (reference sequence). The CDR3 covers 15 residues. The CDR3 DNA sequence: TGTGCTAGCAGCCCATTCGGGGGGCCGGGAGAGACCCAGTACTTC. It encodes CASSPFGGPGETQYF.

The CDR3 protein is CASSQSRGGSTEAFF. CDR3 nucleotides: TGTGCCAGCAGCCAATCCCGAGGGGGGAGCACTGAAGCTTTCTTT. The gene calls are TRBV16 and TRBJ1-1, with D possibly matching TRBD1 (6 bases). CDR3 length: 15 amino acids. Looked up from germline, CDR1 is KGHSY and CDR2 is FQNENV. Trimming removed 0 bases at V and 4 bases at J, with 12 bases between.

In this sample, this clonotype turned up a few times. This chain connects TRBV7-9 to TRBJ2-6; D gene uncertain. From germline, CDR1 is SEHNR and CDR2 FQNEAQ (reference sequence). This CDR3 is 14 amino acids long. Trimming stripped 5 bases from V and 1 base from J, with 6 bases between. CDR3 protein: CASSTQSGANVLTF. CDR3 sequence (DNA): TGTGCCAGCAGCACCCAATCTGGGGCCAACGTCCTGACTTTC.

J is TRBJ2-6 and V is TRBV19; possibly TRBD1 or TRBD2 for D (5 bases each). V was shortened by 5 bases and J by 0 bases, with 11 bases between the two germline ends. This CDR3 has 16 residues. The V gene's germline CDR1 is LNHDA and CDR2 SQIVND (reference sequence). CDR3 protein: CASSPRGGSGANVLTF. The DNA of the CDR3 is TGTGCCAGTAGTCCCCGGGGCGGCTCTGGGGCCAACGTCCTGACTTTC.

The V and J genes are TRBV6-5 and TRBJ2-1, with no clear D. CDR3 length: 12 residues. Looked up from germline, CDR1 is MNHEY and CDR2 is SVGAGI. V dropped 10 bases and J dropped 5 bases, with 12 bases sitting between them. The CDR3 loop reads CATEARDNEQFF. CDR3 bases: TGTGCCACAGAGGCACGGGACAATGAGCAGTTCTTC.

This clonotype has only a few counts. V is TRBV15 and J is TRBJ2-7; no clear D. V was pared by 0 bases and J by 6 bases, with 15 bases between. Germline CDR1 reads LNHNV; CDR2 reads YYDKDF (reference sequence). The CDR3 totals 15 residues. CDR3 coding DNA: TGTGCCACCAGCAGAGATGGTGCTTACCCCACCGAGCAGTACTTC. Encoded protein: CATSRDGAYPTEQYF.

The chain carries TRBV7-2 and TRBJ2-5; 7 nucleotides agree with TRBD2. Trimming removed 4 bases from V and 7 bases from J; junction bases left unmatched: 9. This CDR3 comprises 14 residues. The germline gives CDR1 SGHTA, CDR2 FQGNSA. The CDR3 region has the DNA TGTGCCAGCAGCTCGATAGCGGGTAAAGGGACCCAGTACTTC. Protein sequence: CASSSIAGKGTQYF.